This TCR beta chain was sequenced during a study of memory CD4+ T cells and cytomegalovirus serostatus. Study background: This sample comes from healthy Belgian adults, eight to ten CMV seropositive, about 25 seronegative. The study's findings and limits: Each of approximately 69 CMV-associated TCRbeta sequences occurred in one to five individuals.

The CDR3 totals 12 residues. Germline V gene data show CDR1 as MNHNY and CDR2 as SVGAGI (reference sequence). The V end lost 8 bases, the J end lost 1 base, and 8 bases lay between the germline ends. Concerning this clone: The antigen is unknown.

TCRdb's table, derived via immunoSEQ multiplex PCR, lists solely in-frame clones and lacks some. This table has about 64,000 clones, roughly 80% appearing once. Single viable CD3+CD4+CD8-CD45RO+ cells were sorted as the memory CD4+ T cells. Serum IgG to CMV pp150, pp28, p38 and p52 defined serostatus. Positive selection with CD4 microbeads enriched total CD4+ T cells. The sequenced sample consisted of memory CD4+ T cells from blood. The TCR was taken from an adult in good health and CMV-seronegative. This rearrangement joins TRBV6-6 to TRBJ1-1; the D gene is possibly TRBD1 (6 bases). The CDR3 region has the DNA TGTGCCAGCTGCAGGGGGAACACTGAAGCTTTCTTT. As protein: CASCRGNTEAFF.